This T cell receptor beta chain appears in the sequencing data of a study of cytomegalovirus exposure and HLA in healthy donors. Germline assignment: CDR1 SGHKS and CDR2 YYEKEE (reference sequence). The CDR3 has 15 residues. The junction had 9 bases not matched to a gene; V was cut back by 4 bases and J by 3 bases. Notes on the study in general: Reports described diagnosis of cytomegalovirus status by the classifier as highly specific and sensitive. V- and J-gene trimming of TCR beta was linked (in a later analysis) to a missense DCLRE1C variant.

This clone was observed a handful of times. Its specificity is unknown. It was with 60 Vbeta and 13 Jbeta primers that the PCR ran. This table comes from immunoSEQ multiplex PCR, and its TCRdb copy is limited to in-frame clones, with some not included. Of 150,000 to 200,000 clones in the sample, approximately 70% were seen once. At the time of sampling, donors were nominally healthy, though unrecorded immune exposures were likely. The sample comprised PBMCs. V and J are TRBV5-5 and TRBJ2-5; 7 nucleotides match TRBD2. This clonotype was obtained from a woman aged 40 to 50 in good health and CMV-seropositive. DNA of the CDR3: TGTGCCAGCAGCGTGAGAAGGGCGGGGGAAGAGACCCAGTACTTC. This sequence encodes CASSVRRAGEETQYF. Full variable domain (remainder filled in from reference TRBV5-5 and TRBJ2-5): DAGVTQSPTHLIKTRGQQVTLRCSPISGHKSVSWYQQVLGQGPQFIFQYYEKEERGRGNFPDRFSARQFPNYSSELNVNALLLGDSALYLCASSVRRAGEETQYFGPGTRLLVL.